The 30 T cell receptor beta chains given below trace back to one sample, sequenced in a study of blood T cell repertoires in COVID-19. Clones were sequenced by immunoSEQ multiplex PCR, and TCRdb holds only the in-frame ones, with some missing. The sample gives approximately 70,000 clones, around 93% of which show up once; approximately 4.8% is in the top ten. Sequenced: peripheral blood. Source of these receptors: a woman between 55 and 75 years old with active COVID-19.

The V gene is TRBV6-5, the J gene TRBJ2-7; no clear D. This CDR3 spans 11 amino acids. Germline V gene data show CDR1 as MNHEY and CDR2 as SVGAGI. Trimming took 5 bases from V and 4 from J, leaving 6 bases between them. CDR3 amino acids: CASSRVYEQYF. The DNA for the CDR3 is TGTGCCAGCAGTCGAGTGTACGAGCAGTACTTC.

The chain links TRBV18 to TRBJ1-1; 9 bases match TRBD1. The trim removed 3 bases at V and 4 bases at J, leaving 6 bases unmatched. The CDR3 covers 15 residues. Germline CDR1 and CDR2: KGHSH and LQKENI. The CDR3 region is CASSPTGQGGTEAFF. Written as DNA, the CDR3 is TGTGCCAGCTCACCCACGGGACAGGGAGGCACTGAAGCTTTCTTT.

This chain joins TRBV18 and TRBJ2-7, with 10 bases aligning to TRBD1. This CDR3 has 15 residues. The germline V gene encodes CDR1 KGHSH and CDR2 LQKENI. V lost 3 bases to trimming and J lost 4 bases; unmatched junction nucleotides: 6. CDR3 loop: CASSPPGQGRYEQYF. Here the CDR3 DNA reads TGTGCCAGCTCACCTCCGGGACAGGGGAGGTACGAGCAGTACTTC.

This clone was seen only once. The V call is TRBV4-2, the J call TRBJ2-3, with D unresolved. The V end lost 0 bases, the J end lost 4 bases, and 5 bases lay between the germline ends. The germline V gene has CDR1 LGHNA and CDR2 YNFKEQ. This CDR3 spans 13 amino acids. The CDR3 loop is CASSQDQADTQYF. The CDR3 bases are TGTGCCAGCAGCCAAGACCAGGCAGATACGCAGTATTTT.

This rearrangement joins TRBV10-2 to TRBJ2-3, with 7 bases fitting TRBD2. Germline lookup yields CDR1 WSHSY and CDR2 SAAADI. This CDR3 contains 20 residues. V shed 11 bases and J 2 bases; nucleotides not matched to a gene: 28. In DNA form, the CDR3 reads TGCGCCGCCAGCAGGAGGGGTAGCGGGCCTGGGGTAAGGGTCACAGATACGCAGTATTTT. It is translated as CAASRRGSGPGVRVTDTQYF.

This chain uses TRBV11-2 with TRBJ2-7; 9 bases align to TRBD1. Germline CDR1 SGHAT, CDR2 FQNNGV. With 5 bases clipped from V and 3 bases from J, the junction kept 5 bases outside the gene matches. The CDR3 is 14 residues long. CDR3 nucleotide sequence: TGTGCCAGCAGCCCGGGACAGGGTAACTACGAGCAGTACTTC. Amino acid sequence: CASSPGQGNYEQYF.

The chain has TRBV5-6 and TRBJ1-3; TRBD1 agrees at 9 bases. V gave up 5 bases and J gave up 4 bases; unmatched junction bases: 10. This CDR3 comprises 16 residues. CDR1 is SGHDT, CDR2 YYEEEE, per germline. As DNA, the CDR3 is TGTGCCAGCAGTTCGCCGGGACAGGGCTTAGGAAACACCATATATTTT. Amino acid sequence: CASSSPGQGLGNTIYF. The full variable domain, its missing parts supplied by reference TRBV5-6 and TRBJ1-3, is DAGVTQSPTHLIKTRGQQVTLRCSPKSGHDTVSWYQQALGQGPQFIFQYYEEEERQRGNFPDRFSGHQFPNYSSELNVNALLLGDSALYLCASSSPGQGLGNTIYFGEGSWLTVV.

This clone was recorded a few times. The chain recombines TRBV2 with TRBJ2-7; 9 bases match TRBD1. The germline CDR1 and CDR2 sequences are SNHLY and FYNNEI. The CDR3 loop spans 13 amino acids. V shed 5 bases, J shed 4 bases, and the junction held 3 bases outside the gene matches. CDR3 loop: CASSRQGGYEQYF. The CDR3 DNA sequence: TGTGCCAGCAGTCGACAGGGGGGTTACGAGCAGTACTTC.

This rearrangement joins TRBV10-2 to TRBJ2-3; TRBD2 matches 11 bases. Germline CDR1 reads WSHSY; CDR2 reads SAAADI. The CDR3 loop spans 17 amino acids. V was pared by 10 bases and J by 2 bases, with 14 bases of the junction left unmatched. This chain's CDR3 is CATRPSTSGRPTDTQYF. Written as DNA, the CDR3 is TGCGCCACCCGACCTTCCACTAGCGGGAGACCCACAGATACGCAGTATTTT.

The rearrangement uses TRBV28 and TRBJ1-5, with 7 nucleotides matching TRBD1. Germline trimming cut 6 bases from V and 4 bases from J; bases unmatched to any gene: 3. The CDR3 consists of 13 residues. CDR1 is MDHEN, CDR2 SYDVKM, per germline. The CDR3 DNA reads as TGTGCCAGCAGACCAGGGGGGAATCAGCCCCAGCATTTT. Amino acid sequence: CASRPGGNQPQHF.

V is TRBV3-1 (or the pseudogene TRBV3-2) and J is TRBJ2-1; 10 bases line up with TRBD2. V was clipped by 4 bases and J by 3 bases; unmatched bases: 12. The CDR3 covers 18 residues. Germline V CDR1 and CDR2: LGHDT, YNNKEL (reference sequence). Here the CDR3 reads CASSPVVAGGIIYNEQFF. CDR3 DNA: TGTGCCAGCAGCCCTGTCGTAGCGGGAGGTATTATCTACAATGAGCAGTTCTTC.

The genes are TRBV5-4 and TRBJ2-7; 10 nucleotides match TRBD2. This CDR3 has 14 amino acids. The V and J ends lost 1 base and 7 bases, in that order; junction bases with no gene match: 5. The V gene's germline CDR1 is SGHNT and CDR2 YYREEE (reference sequence). This chain's CDR3 is CASSLKAGGREQYF. CDR3 DNA: TGTGCCAGCAGCTTGAAAGCGGGAGGGAGGGAGCAGTACTTC.

V and J are TRBV30 and TRBJ1-5, with D unclear. From germline, CDR1 is GTSNPN and CDR2 SVGIG (reference sequence). The CDR3 consists of 15 residues. Trimming shortened V by 0 bases and J by 4 bases, and 13 bases separated the two germline ends. The CDR3 sequence: CAWSVGRRENQPQHF. The CDR3 DNA follows: TGTGCCTGGAGTGTAGGCAGGCGCGAAAATCAGCCCCAGCATTTT.

This clone was seen only a few times. The rearrangement links TRBV5-1 to TRBJ2-3; 15 bases align to TRBD2. The CDR3 covers 18 residues. Germline trimming cut 3 bases from V and 2 bases from J; bases unmatched to any gene: 7. CDR1 SGHRS and CDR2 YFSETQ come from the germline V gene. CDR3 coding DNA: TGCGCCAGCAGCTCGGGACTAGCGGGAGGTGGGGCCACAGATACGCAGTATTTT. As protein: CASSSGLAGGGATDTQYF.

The chain is built from TRBV5-1 and TRBJ2-2; 10 bases line up with TRBD1. Germline assignment: CDR1 SGHRS and CDR2 YFSETQ. V dropped 7 bases and J dropped 0; count of bases not matched to a gene: 0. This CDR3 is 14 amino acids long. CDR3 DNA sequence: TGCGCCAGCGGGACAGGGGCGAACACCGGGGAGCTGTTTTTT. Amino acid sequence: CASGTGANTGELFF. The whole variable domain, remainder taken from reference TRBV5-1 and TRBJ2-2, is KAGVTQTPRYLIKTRGQQVTLSCSPISGHRSVSWYQQTPGQGLQFLFEYFSETQRNKGNFPGRFSGRQFSNSRSEMNVSTLELGDSALYLCASGTGANTGELFFGEGSRLTVL.

The CDR3 is CASSFGLAGNNEQFF. The CDR3, as DNA: TGCGCCAGCAGCTTCGGACTAGCGGGAAACAATGAGCAGTTCTTC. The chain has TRBV5-1 and TRBJ2-1; 12 nucleotides align to TRBD2. J lost 5 bases, V lost 2 bases, and 2 bases had no gene match. The length of the CDR3 is 15 residues. Looked up from germline, CDR1 is SGHRS and CDR2 is YFSETQ.

This chain joins TRBV30 and TRBJ1-2; 10 nucleotides align to TRBD1. The CDR3 contains 15 residues. V was clipped by 0 bases and J by 2 bases; unmatched bases: 3. The germline V gene has CDR1 GTSNPN and CDR2 SVGIG (reference sequence). The CDR3 DNA reads as TGTGCCTGGAGTGTAGGGACAGGGGTCAACTATGGCTACACCTTC. Encoded protein: CAWSVGTGVNYGYTF.

The chain joins TRBV2 to TRBJ1-1; 11 nucleotides match TRBD1. This CDR3 spans 15 amino acids. V was clipped by 8 bases and J by 9 bases; unmatched bases: 14. CDR1 is SNHLY and CDR2 is FYNNEI in the germline V gene. The CDR3 region has the DNA TGTGCCAGCGGCAACCAGGGACAGGGGGTTCTTAAAGCTTTCTTT. It specifies CASGNQGQGVLKAFF.

The chain recombines TRBV3-1 (or the pseudogene TRBV3-2) with TRBJ2-1; D perhaps matches TRBD2 (5 bases). Trimming stripped 0 bases from V and 10 bases from J, with 7 bases between. CDR3 length: 12 residues. CDR1 is LGHDT, CDR2 YNNKEL, per germline (reference sequence). In DNA, the CDR3 is TGTGCCAGCAGCCAAGAGGGAGCCGAGCAGTTCTTC. It yields the protein CASSQEGAEQFF.

This clone was counted only a few times. This chain joins TRBV5-8 and TRBJ2-3, with D possibly TRBD1 on 6 matching bases. Trimming stripped 0 bases from V and 1 base from J, with 6 bases between. CDR1 is SGHTS, CDR2 YDEGEE, per germline. This CDR3 is built from 14 residues. CDR3 sequence: CASSLDRGTDTQYF. CDR3 DNA: TGTGCCAGCAGCTTGGACAGGGGCACAGATACGCAGTATTTT.

In DNA, the CDR3 is TGTGCCAGCAGTTTTATAGGGGGCACCGGGGAGCTGTTTTTT. As protein: CASSFIGGTGELFF. V usage is TRBV28 and J usage is TRBJ2-2, with D perhaps TRBD1 (6 bases). The V and J ends lost 3 bases and 4 bases respectively, with 9 bases between them. The CDR3 is made up of 14 amino acids. Germline lookup yields CDR1 MDHEN and CDR2 SYDVKM.

V is TRBV5-1 and J is TRBJ1-2, with 8 bases aligning to TRBD1. This CDR3 comprises 13 residues. The germline gives CDR1 SGHRS, CDR2 YFSETQ. J was trimmed by 7 bases and V by 4 bases; bases with no gene match: 6. The CDR3 DNA is TGCGCCAGCAGCCTTCAGGGGGCAGGTGGCTACACCTTC. This sequence encodes CASSLQGAGGYTF.

V is TRBV5-1 and J is TRBJ2-7, with D tentatively TRBD2 (7 bases). The CDR3 covers 14 residues. The ends were cut back, 4 bases at V and 3 bases at J, with 14 bases in the middle. Germline lookup yields CDR1 SGHRS and CDR2 YFSETQ. The CDR3, as DNA: TGCGCCAGCAGCGTGGGGGGCGGGGGCTACGAGCAGTACTTC. Protein sequence: CASSVGGGGYEQYF.

The chain has TRBV7-2 and TRBJ2-7, with 7 bases lining up with TRBD1. V gave up 0 bases and J gave up 2 bases; unmatched junction bases: 4. Germline V lookup: CDR1 SGHTA, CDR2 FQGNSA. This CDR3 has 15 amino acids. In DNA form, the CDR3 reads TGTGCCAGCAGCTTAGCCGGGACAGATGCCTACGAGCAGTACTTC. Translating it yields CASSLAGTDAYEQYF.

This clone was detected only once. The V gene is TRBV3-1 (or the pseudogene TRBV3-2), the J gene TRBJ1-2; a weak D match, TRBD1 (6 bases). The CDR3 length is 13 residues. Germline CDR1 LGHDT, CDR2 YNNKEL (reference sequence). V was cut by 3 bases and J by 4 bases, with 9 bases left in between. The CDR3 DNA sequence: TGTGCCAGCAGCCAGACAGGCTCCTATGGCTACACCTTC. Translated, it gives CASSQTGSYGYTF.

The rearrangement joins TRBV7-8 to TRBJ2-5, with D possibly being TRBD1 (5 bases). Trimming took 5 bases from V and 5 from J, leaving 6 bases between them. The CDR3 is 11 amino acids. The germline gives CDR1 SGHVS, CDR2 FQNEAQ. CDR3 sequence: CASSPGETQYF. The CDR3 bases are TGTGCCAGCAGCCCAGGGGAGACCCAGTACTTC.

In nucleotides, the CDR3 is TGCAGTGCTAGTTCAACTAGCGGTCTCTACAATGAGCAGTTCTTC. This sequence encodes CSASSTSGLYNEQFF. The V call is TRBV20-1, the J call TRBJ2-1, with TRBD2 matching 8 bases. Germline V gene lookup returns CDR1 DFQATT and CDR2 SNEGSKA (reference sequence). V shed 3 bases and J 3 bases; nucleotides not matched to a gene: 7. This CDR3 has 15 residues.

The chain joins TRBV6-4 to TRBJ2-1; TRBD2 aligns across 10 bases. Germline CDR1 and CDR2: MRHNA and SNTAGT. CDR3 length equals 14 residues. The V gene end was trimmed by 5 bases and the J gene end by 5 bases; junction bases not matched to a gene: 3. CDR3 sequence: CASSLAGGNNEQFF. The CDR3 coding sequence is TGTGCCAGCAGTTTAGCGGGGGGAAACAATGAGCAGTTCTTC.

This clone was seen more than once but under ten times. This CDR3 is CASQRRLTGFSIEQYF. DNA for the CDR3: TGTGCCAGCCAAAGGAGATTGACAGGTTTCTCTATTGAGCAGTACTTC. The chain links TRBV2 to TRBJ2-7; D might be TRBD1 (6 bases). The CDR3 length is 16 residues. V was clipped by 8 bases and J by 7 bases, with 27 bases between them. Germline CDR1 is SNHLY and CDR2 is FYNNEI.

The chain recombines TRBV19 with TRBJ1-4; possible D gene TRBD1, 6 bases. This CDR3 region has 16 residues. Trimming left V 8 bases short and J 5 bases short, with 21 bases between. CDR1 is LNHDA and CDR2 is SQIVND in the germline V gene (reference sequence). The CDR3 protein is CASRPSGVGINEKLFF. Written as DNA, the CDR3 is TGTGCCAGTCGTCCTTCAGGGGTTGGGATAAATGAAAAACTGTTTTTT.